This T cell receptor beta chain was identified in a study of T cell responses to AZD1222 COVID-19 vaccine. Whole-study findings and limits: Baseline testing showed seropositivity in only five or six AZD1222 recipients. Mostly white British, mostly female donors; authors suggested clonal diversity may be underestimated. Repertoire sampling occurred only after the peak T cell response.

Details on this clone: Antigen unknown.

The CDR3 covers 14 residues. Germline lookup yields CDR1 SEHNR and CDR2 FQNEAQ (reference sequence). J gave up 8 bases and V 5 bases, and 11 bases lay outside the gene matches. Second doses were pooled across both intervals (about 4 or about 12 weeks). TCRdb keeps only in-frame clones here, not all; method: immunoSEQ multiplex PCR. This sample has roughly 120,000 clones, with about 86% found just once. The sequencing used peripheral blood, collected 28 days after the second AZD1222 dose. The chain has TRBV7-9 and TRBJ1-2, with 7 positions matching TRBD1. The TCR comes from an adult who received the AZD1222 COVID-19 vaccine. The CDR3 here is CASSDKRQGGGYTF. The CDR3 DNA is TGTGCCAGCAGCGACAAGCGACAGGGCGGAGGCTACACCTTC.